A single sample gave rise to the 22 T cell receptor beta chains below, sequenced in a study of post-analysis software for immune sequencing data. Unique molecular identifiers were present in the TCR beta cDNA libraries. TCRdb reprocessed the PCR reads with MiXCR, giving one entry per CDR3 protein. Of 400,000 to 500,000 distinct CDR3 sequences in the sample, 35% to 45% were seen once. Findings and limits, study-wide: Among roughly five TRBV segments more frequent in patients than controls were TRBV5-6, TRBV5-1 and TRBV20-1.

No antigen has been assigned to these receptors. Sequencing used blood. These TCRs come from a girl aged 2-10 years with multiple sclerosis.

This clonotype was observed a handful of times. This CDR3 is CASGISGLAYEQYF. The DNA for the CDR3 is TGTGCCAGCGGGATATCAGGGTTGGCGTACGAGCAGTACTTC. The V gene is TRBV28, the J gene TRBJ2-7, with TRBD1 as a possible D gene (5 bases). Looked up from germline, CDR1 is MDHEN and CDR2 is SYDVKM. V lost 8 bases, J lost 4 bases, and 18 bases lay in between. The CDR3 contains 14 residues.

The chain joins TRBV4-3 to TRBJ1-4; 12 bases are shared with TRBD1. The CDR3 loop spans 20 amino acids. Germline-derived CDR1 and CDR2 are LGHNA and YSLEER. The J segment lost 3 bases and the V segment lost 0 bases, leaving 11 bases of the junction unmatched. CDR3 sequence: CASSQEVPGQGAPANEKLFF. The CDR3 DNA reads TGCGCCAGCAGCCAAGAAGTCCCGGGACAGGGGGCTCCAGCTAATGAAAAACTGTTTTTT.

This clonotype was detected only once. This chain uses TRBV20-1 with TRBJ2-7; D perhaps matches TRBD2 (7 bases). Germline CDR1 reads DFQATT; CDR2 reads SNEGSKA (reference sequence). There are 12 residues in the CDR3. CDR3 DNA: TGCAGCGCACGGGGGGCGGGCTACGAGCAGTACTTC. Protein product: CSARGAGYEQYF.

Notes on this clonotype: The junction differs from germline at one of its ends, possibly a read error. The gene calls are TRBV9 and TRBJ2-5; 11 positions agree with TRBD2. The end of the DNA is better explained by TRBJ2-7, so the J call may be wrong. CDR1 and CDR2 from the germline V gene are SGDLS and YYNGEE. The length of the CDR3 is 16 residues. The CDR3 reads CTSSPDPSSGGYEQYF. CDR3 in DNA: TGTACCAGCAGCCCTGACCCTTCTAGCGGGGGGTACGAGCAGTACTTC.

This clonotype was seen a handful of times. This rearrangement joins TRBV28 to TRBJ2-5, with a possible D match to TRBD1 (6 bases). The DNA matches TRBJ2-7 better at its end, which makes the J call doubtful. CDR3 length: 13 amino acids. The germline V gene encodes CDR1 MDHEN and CDR2 SYDVKM. The CDR3 DNA reads TGTGCCAGCAGCGGCAAATGGGGGCACGAGCAGTACTTC. Translation gives CASSGKWGHEQYF.

This clonotype appeared a few times. This chain links TRBV12-3 or TRBV12-4 with TRBJ2-1; 8 bases align to TRBD1. With V trimmed by 6 bases and J by 0 bases, 4 bases remained unmatched. The CDR3 totals 15 residues. Here the CDR3 reads CASSGGQASYNEQFF. The CDR3 region has the DNA TGTGCCAGCAGCGGGGGACAGGCCTCCTACAATGAGCAGTTCTTC.

The chain links TRBV18 to TRBJ1-4; D uncertain. CDR1 and CDR2 (germline): KGHSH, LQKENI. Trimming took off 7 bases at V and 5 bases at J, with 8 bases between the two ends. The CDR3 is made up of 12 amino acids. CDR3 nucleotides: TGTGCCAGCTTGGGCCCAAATGAAAAACTGTTTTTT. Protein product: CASLGPNEKLFF. Drawing the rest from reference TRBV18 and TRBJ1-4, the complete variable domain is NAGVMQNPRHLVRRRGQEARLRCSPMKGHSHVYWYRQLPEEGLKFMVYLQKENIIDESGMPKERFSAEFPKEGPSILRIQQVVRGDSAAYFCASLGPNEKLFFGSGTQLSVL.

The V gene is TRBV4-1, the J gene TRBJ1-4, with 11 bases lining up with TRBD1. J was trimmed by 0 bases and V by 1 base; bases with no gene match: 4. Germline CDR1 and CDR2: MGHRA and YSYEKL. The CDR3 consists of 18 residues. CDR3 coding DNA: TGCGCCAGCAGCCAAGGGGGACAGGGGGGATCAACTAATGAAAAACTGTTTTTT. It yields the protein CASSQGGQGGSTNEKLFF.

The genes are TRBV12-3 or TRBV12-4 and TRBJ1-2; D may be TRBD1 (5 bases). V was trimmed by 2 bases and J by 4 bases, leaving 8 bases between them. This CDR3 contains 13 residues. In nucleotides, the CDR3 is TGTGCCAGCAGTTTATTGAGGGGCTATGGCTACACCTTC. Translating gives CASSLLRGYGYTF.

This clonotype was seen more than once but under ten times. The V call is TRBV20-1, the J call TRBJ1-2; no definite D call. Germline assignment: CDR1 DFQATT and CDR2 SNEGSKA (reference sequence). The CDR3 totals 10 residues. The V end lost 5 bases, the J end lost 5 bases, and 6 bases lay between the germline ends. The CDR3 DNA sequence: TGCAGTGCTCACGGGTATGGCTACACCTTC. The encoded protein is CSAHGYGYTF.

There are a few counts of this clonotype. V and J are TRBV2 and TRBJ1-2; a weak D match, TRBD1 (5 bases). Germline assignment: CDR1 SNHLY and CDR2 FYNNEI. V was clipped by 2 bases and J by 2 bases, with 18 bases between them. The CDR3 runs to 17 residues. CDR3 protein: CASSEIILGQGNYGYTF. CDR3 in DNA: TGTGCCAGCAGTGAAATAATCCTCGGGCAGGGCAACTATGGCTACACCTTC. Full variable domain (rest looked up from reference TRBV2 and TRBJ1-2): EPEVTQTPSHQVTQMGQEVILRCVPISNHLYFYWYRQILGQKVEFLVSFYNNEISEKSEIFDDQFSVERPDGSNFTLKIRSTKLEDSAMYFCASSEIILGQGNYGYTFGSGTRLTVV.

This clonotype was observed once. The chain carries TRBV6-2 or TRBV6-3 and TRBJ2-2, with D unresolved. Per germline, CDR1 MNHEY and CDR2 SVGEGT. V shed 5 bases and J shed 7 bases, with 8 bases lying between them. The CDR3 has 12 residues. The CDR3 loop is CASSNPHGELFF. CDR3 DNA sequence: TGTGCCAGCAGTAACCCTCACGGGGAGCTGTTTTTT.

A word on this clonotype: The final CDR3 position lacks the conserved phenylalanine or tryptophan, pointing to a likely read error. The rearrangement joins TRBV10-3 to TRBJ1-5, with D unresolved. CDR3 length: 14 residues. Germline CDR1 reads ENHRY; CDR2 reads SYGVKD. Trimming removed 8 bases at V and 1 base at J, with 12 bases between. CDR3 protein: CAISWGLSNQPQHC. CDR3 nucleotide sequence: TGTGCCATCTCCTGGGGATTAAGCAATCAGCCCCAGCATTGT.

Of note for this clonotype: A much more abundant neighbour one base away suggests this may be a read error. V is TRBV7-7 and J is TRBJ2-5; 7 nucleotides agree with TRBD2. The CDR3 consists of 15 residues. The V gene's germline CDR1 is SSHAT and CDR2 FNYEAQ (reference sequence). CDR3 loop: CAGSLGRGHQETQYF. Here the CDR3 DNA reads TGTGCCGGCAGCTTAGGGAGGGGACACCAAGAGACCCAGTACTTC.

The table lists this clonotype with a few counts. The genes are TRBV28 and TRBJ1-1, with 8 positions matching TRBD1. The germline V gene encodes CDR1 MDHEN and CDR2 SYDVKM. This CDR3 has 14 amino acids. V lost 6 bases and J lost 1; bases outside the gene matches: 4. In nucleotides, the CDR3 is TGTGCCAGCAGGTCAGGGGGCCGGAACACTGAAGCTTTCTTT. Translation: CASRSGGRNTEAFF.

This clonotype has ten or more counts. The chain carries TRBV29-1 and TRBJ1-2; D remains unclear. With 6 bases removed from V and 8 bases from J, the gap between germline ends came to 16 bases. The germline V gene encodes CDR1 SQVTM and CDR2 ANQGSEA. The CDR3 consists of 12 residues. CDR3 sequence (DNA): TGCAGCGTCCTCAGTGAACATTTCGGCTACACCTTC. This encodes CSVLSEHFGYTF. The full variable domain, completed using reference TRBV29-1 and TRBJ1-2, is SAVISQKPSRDICQRGTSLTIQCQVDSQVTMMFWYRQQPGQSLTLIATANQGSEATYESGFVIDKFPISRPNLTFSTLTVSNMSPEDSSIYLCSVLSEHFGYTFGSGTRLTVV.

The rearrangement uses TRBV6-5 and TRBJ2-1; no reliable D call. In germline, CDR1 is MNHEY, CDR2 SVGAGI. V lost 0 bases and J 3 bases, leaving 12 bases between the germline ends. CDR3 length: 16 amino acids. CDR3 residues: CASSYSPPSSYNEQFF. CDR3 DNA sequence: TGTGCCAGCAGTTACTCCCCCCCATCAAGCTACAATGAGCAGTTCTTC.

About this clonotype: A much larger clone is a single base away; this may be a read error. The chain uses TRBV10-2 and TRBJ1-6, with TRBD1 matching 7 bases. Germline V gene lookup returns CDR1 WSHSY and CDR2 SAAADI. The CDR3 totals 15 residues. CDR3 DNA: TGCGCCGGCAGTGAGAACAGGGGATATAATTCACCCCTCCACTTT. It yields the protein CAGSENRGYNSPLHF.

Of note for this clonotype: A much larger clone differs by one base, so this may be a read error. The chain couples TRBV5-1 to TRBJ2-3; possible D gene TRBD1, 6 bases. Germline V gene data show CDR1 as SGHRS and CDR2 as YFSETQ. This CDR3 is 15 amino acids long. Trimming shortened V by 4 bases and J by 4 bases, and 16 bases separated the two germline ends. CDR3 protein: CASSPQGYGADTQYF. The CDR3 DNA is TGCGCCAGCAGCCCGCAGGGGTACGGCGCAGATACGCAGTATTTT. The entire variable domain, with the rest obtained from reference TRBV5-1 and TRBJ2-3, is as follows: KAGVTQTPRYLIKTRGQQVTLSCSPISGHRSVSWYQQTPGQGLQFLFEYFSETQRNKGNFPGRFSGRQFSNSRSEMNVSTLELGDSALYLCASSPQGYGADTQYFGPGTRLTVL.

V gene TRBV18 combines with J gene TRBJ2-3, with TRBD2 matching 13 bases. Germline loops: CDR1 KGHSH, CDR2 LQKENI. This CDR3 spans 17 amino acids. Trimming took 5 bases from V and 2 from J; bases not matched to a gene: 7. DNA for the CDR3: TGTGCCAGCTCATACGATGGGACTAGCGGGGACACAGATACGCAGTATTTT. It translates to CASSYDGTSGDTDTQYF.

The chain combines TRBV4-1 with TRBJ2-7; 10 bases map to TRBD2. Germline V gene lookup returns CDR1 MGHRA and CDR2 YSYEKL. The CDR3 is 17 residues long. V shed 2 bases and J 2 bases; nucleotides not matched to a gene: 9. This CDR3 reads CASSQLLAGTLTYEQYF. The CDR3 DNA reads as TGCGCCAGCAGCCAATTACTAGCGGGGACCCTCACCTACGAGCAGTACTTC.

The table lists this clonotype with a few counts. CDR3 sequence: CASSYPILLAGRYNEQFF. The CDR3 DNA is TGTGCCAGCAGCTACCCTATCCTCCTAGCGGGAAGGTACAATGAGCAGTTCTTC. The V call is TRBV7-2, the J call TRBJ2-1; 9 bases agree with TRBD2. In germline, CDR1 is SGHTA, CDR2 FQGNSA. The V gene end was trimmed by 4 bases and the J gene end by 4 bases; junction bases not matched to a gene: 14. The CDR3 covers 18 residues. Together with reference TRBV7-2 and TRBJ2-1, the CDR3 gives the full variable domain: GAGVSQSPSNKVTEKGKDVELRCDPISGHTALYWYRQSLGQGLEFLIYFQGNSAPDKSGLPSDRFSAERTGGSVSTLTIQRTQQEDSAVYLCASSYPILLAGRYNEQFFGPGTRLTVL.